This T cell receptor (beta chain) appears in the sequencing data of a study of blood T cells in healthy people across ages. It was with a sample-barcoded 5' primer and a J-beta primer mix that a second PCR of about 6 to 12 cycles was run. Using its own MiXCR run on the 5' RACE reads, TCRdb lists one record per CDR3 protein. This sample has over a million distinct CDR3 sequences, with more than 35% found just once. The ends lost 3 bases at V and 4 bases at J; junction bases unmatched: 11. CDR3 size: 17 residues. V is TRBV12-3 or TRBV12-4 and J is TRBJ2-5, with TRBD1 matching over 10 bases. The specimen was blood. The sequence came from a woman in her sixties in good health. The DNA of the CDR3 is TGTGCCAGCAGTTTCGGACCCCGACAGGGGGCGGGAGAGACCCAGTACTTC. Translation gives CASSFGPRQGAGETQYF.